The rows below give T cell receptor beta chains drawn from one sample of a study of blood T cell repertoires in COVID-19. Sequencing was performed with immunoSEQ multiplex PCR; in TCRdb, only in-frame clones are kept and a portion is missing. The table records around 200,000 clones, roughly 80% of them present only once. The sequencing sample was made of peripheral blood. Receptors originate from a woman aged 45-60 years with acute or convalescent COVID-19. The CDR3 runs from the conserved cysteine through the conserved F or W. The order of the fields is D gene, CDR3 length, V gene, J gene, CDR3 protein, CDR3 DNA. The D gene is left open where the match is weak.

d_gene: -
len: 14
v_gene: TRBV28
j_gene: TRBJ1-1
CDR3aa: CASSLGPPRTEAFF
CDR3nt: TGTGCCAGCAGTTTGGGGCCCCCTCGCACTGAAGCTTTCTTT

d_gene: TRBD1
len: 15
v_gene: TRBV4-3
j_gene: TRBJ1-2
CDR3aa: CASSQYPGQVYGYTF
CDR3nt: TGCGCCAGCAGCCAGTATCCGGGACAGGTCTATGGCTACACCTTC

d_gene: -
len: 14
v_gene: TRBV2
j_gene: TRBJ1-1
CDR3aa: CASSVATRNTEAFF
CDR3nt: TGTGCCAGCAGTGTGGCAACCAGGAACACTGAAGCTTTCTTT

d_gene: TRBD1
len: 13
v_gene: TRBV2
j_gene: TRBJ1-1
CDR3aa: CASRGDRDTEAFF
CDR3nt: TGTGCCAGCAGGGGGGACAGGGACACTGAAGCTTTCTTT

d_gene: -
len: 14
v_gene: TRBV6-5
j_gene: TRBJ2-7
CDR3aa: CASSSSGTLYEQYF
CDR3nt: TGTGCCAGCAGTTCATCCGGGACACTTTACGAGCAGTACTTC

d_gene: TRBD2
len: 13
v_gene: TRBV5-1
j_gene: TRBJ2-3
CDR3aa: CASSGLAPDTQYF
CDR3nt: TGCGCCAGTTCGGGACTAGCACCTGATACGCAGTATTTT

d_gene: TRBD1
len: 15
v_gene: TRBV6-5
j_gene: TRBJ2-1
CDR3aa: CASRGPGQGAFEQFF
CDR3nt: TGTGCCAGCAGGGGTCCCGGACAGGGGGCATTTGAGCAGTTCTTC

d_gene: -
len: 14
v_gene: TRBV4-2
j_gene: TRBJ1-4
CDR3aa: CASSQPGTNEKLFF
CDR3nt: TGTGCCAGCAGCCAACCCGGGACTAATGAAAAACTGTTTTTT

d_gene: TRBD1
len: 15
v_gene: TRBV4-1
j_gene: TRBJ2-1
CDR3aa: CASSQRPGTGVEQFF
CDR3nt: TGCGCCAGCAGCCAACGTCCCGGGACAGGGGTTGAGCAGTTCTTC

d_gene: TRBD1
len: 16
v_gene: TRBV27
j_gene: TRBJ1-1
CDR3aa: CASSPWTGGYDTEAFF
CDR3nt: TGTGCCAGCAGTCCCTGGACAGGGGGCTACGACACTGAAGCTTTCTTT